This T cell receptor (beta chain) stems from a study of cytomegalovirus exposure and HLA in healthy donors. CDR3 length equals 14 residues. V dropped 0 bases and J dropped 5; count of bases not matched to a gene: 3. Germline V CDR1 and CDR2: LGHNA, YNFKEQ. Primers for the PCR totalled 60 Vbeta and 13 Jbeta. The data were produced by immunoSEQ multiplex PCR, yet TCRdb's version contains in-frame clones alone and is incomplete. The table has under 200,000 clones, about four fifths seen once. As to this clone: Its antigen is currently unknown. The sample carries other DNA sequences with the same CDR3.

General study results and limits: Excluded were some V segments that proved indistinguishable, including TRBV6-2 and TRBV6-3. A later analysis showed TCR association rates differing by HLA locus, peaking at DRB1 and lowest at HLA-C.

Sequencing input: PBMCs. The chain combines TRBV4-2 with TRBJ2-7; 8 bases map to TRBD2. This sequence originates from a male donor in good health and CMV-seronegative. This CDR3 is CASSQEAGVNEQYF. CDR3 DNA: TGTGCCAGCAGCCAAGAAGCGGGAGTTAACGAGCAGTACTTC.